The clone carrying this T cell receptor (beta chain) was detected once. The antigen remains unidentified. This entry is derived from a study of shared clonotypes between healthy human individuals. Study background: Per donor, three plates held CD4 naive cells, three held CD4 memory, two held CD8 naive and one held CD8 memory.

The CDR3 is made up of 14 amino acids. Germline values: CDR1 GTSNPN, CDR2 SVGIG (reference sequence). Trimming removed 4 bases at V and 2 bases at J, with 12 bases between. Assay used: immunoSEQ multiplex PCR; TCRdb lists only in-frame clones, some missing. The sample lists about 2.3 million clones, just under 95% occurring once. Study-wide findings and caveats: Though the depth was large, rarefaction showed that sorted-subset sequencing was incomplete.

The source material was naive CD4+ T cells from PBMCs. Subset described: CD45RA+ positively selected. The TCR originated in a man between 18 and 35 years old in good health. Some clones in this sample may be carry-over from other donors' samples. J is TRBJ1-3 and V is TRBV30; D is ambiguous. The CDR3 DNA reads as TGTGCCTGGAATCGACTCGTCCCTGGAAACACCATATATTTT. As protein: CAWNRLVPGNTIYF.